These T cell receptor beta chains were read from a single sample in a study of cytomegalovirus exposure and HLA in healthy donors. Produced via immunoSEQ multiplex PCR; TCRdb's table is partial and in-frame only. The data hold around 200,000 clones, with 75% to 90% observed a single time. The specimen sequenced was PBMCs. These receptor sequences come from a boy aged 5-17 years in good health and CMV-seronegative. Both conserved end residues are part of each CDR3. A D gene is named only where the DNA matches it firmly. Clone sizes are given selectively: once, few, many, or a class where the clone is expanded.

d_call: NA
v_call: TRBV19
j_call: TRBJ1-1
clone_size: NA
cdr3_aa: CASSDPRGLDTEAFF
cdr3_nt: TGTGCCAGTAGTGATCCCAGGGGATTGGACACTGAAGCTTTCTTT

d_call: TRBD2
v_call: TRBV4-2
j_call: TRBJ2-3
clone_size: few
cdr3_aa: CASSRGPASGGQDTQYF
cdr3_nt: TGTGCCAGCAGCCGGGGTCCGGCTAGCGGGGGGCAGGATACGCAGTATTTT

d_call: NA
v_call: TRBV15
j_call: TRBJ2-1
clone_size: NA
cdr3_aa: CATSRDEGTEQFF
cdr3_nt: TGTGCCACCAGCAGAGATGAGGGCACTGAGCAGTTCTTC

d_call: TRBD1
v_call: TRBV7-8
j_call: TRBJ1-1
clone_size: NA
cdr3_aa: CASSPDRVLNTEAFF
cdr3_nt: TGTGCCAGCAGCCCTGACAGGGTCCTGAACACTGAAGCTTTCTTT

d_call: TRBD2
v_call: TRBV27
j_call: TRBJ2-3
clone_size: NA
cdr3_aa: CASSLTPGLAGGLADTQYF
cdr3_nt: TGTGCCAGCAGCCTGACGCCGGGACTAGCGGGGGGCCTGGCAGATACGCAGTATTTT

d_call: TRBD1
v_call: TRBV2
j_call: TRBJ1-2
clone_size: NA
cdr3_aa: CASSEVRQGNGYTF
cdr3_nt: TGTGCCAGCAGTGAGGTTAGACAGGGTAATGGCTACACCTTC

d_call: NA
v_call: TRBV5-1
j_call: TRBJ1-1
clone_size: NA
cdr3_aa: CASSLVEDTEAFF
cdr3_nt: TGCGCCAGCAGCTTGGTCGAGGACACTGAAGCTTTCTTT

d_call: NA
v_call: TRBV19
j_call: TRBJ1-2
clone_size: few
cdr3_aa: CASSREAIYGYTF
cdr3_nt: TGTGCCAGTAGCAGGGAGGCGATCTATGGCTACACCTTC

d_call: TRBD1
v_call: TRBV2
j_call: TRBJ1-1
clone_size: NA
cdr3_aa: CASRDDRGTSEAFF
cdr3_nt: TGTGCCAGCAGAGACGACAGGGGGACTTCTGAAGCTTTCTTT

d_call: NA
v_call: TRBV5-4
j_call: TRBJ2-1
clone_size: NA
cdr3_aa: CASSTDSYNEQFF
cdr3_nt: TGTGCCAGCAGCACGGACAGTTACAATGAGCAGTTCTTC

d_call: TRBD2
v_call: TRBV7-6
j_call: TRBJ2-3
clone_size: NA
cdr3_aa: CASSLSGGAADTQYF
cdr3_nt: TGTGCCAGCAGCTTAAGCGGGGGTGCGGCAGATACGCAGTATTTT

d_call: TRBD1
v_call: TRBV9
j_call: TRBJ1-2
clone_size: NA
cdr3_aa: CASSVQGVYGYTF
cdr3_nt: TGTGCCAGCAGCGTACAGGGGGTCTATGGCTACACCTTC

d_call: NA
v_call: TRBV7-6
j_call: TRBJ2-6
clone_size: NA
cdr3_aa: CASKRDFLSGANVLTF
cdr3_nt: TGTGCCAGCAAACGGGATTTCCTCTCTGGGGCCAACGTCCTGACTTTC

d_call: NA
v_call: TRBV6-5
j_call: TRBJ1-2
clone_size: NA
cdr3_aa: CASYNRDWYGYTF
cdr3_nt: TGTGCCAGCTACAACAGGGATTGGTATGGCTACACCTTC

d_call: NA
v_call: TRBV5-5
j_call: TRBJ1-1
clone_size: NA
cdr3_aa: CASSLYRVNIEAFF
cdr3_nt: TGTGCCAGCAGCTTGTACAGGGTGAATATTGAAGCTTTCTTT

d_call: TRBD1
v_call: TRBV5-1
j_call: TRBJ1-1
clone_size: NA
cdr3_aa: CASSPRTGKNTEAFF
cdr3_nt: TGCGCCAGCAGCCCACGGACAGGGAAGAACACTGAAGCTTTCTTT

d_call: TRBD1
v_call: TRBV11-1
j_call: TRBJ2-5
clone_size: NA
cdr3_aa: CASSSKDRAEETQYF
cdr3_nt: TGTGCCAGCAGCTCCAAGGACAGGGCGGAAGAGACCCAGTACTTC

d_call: NA
v_call: TRBV20-1
j_call: TRBJ1-2
clone_size: NA
cdr3_aa: CGFQTSYGYTF
cdr3_nt: TGCGGCTTCCAGACATCCTATGGCTACACCTTC

d_call: TRBD1
v_call: TRBV16
j_call: TRBJ1-1
clone_size: NA
cdr3_aa: CASSQRGTGNTEAFF
cdr3_nt: TGTGCCAGCAGCCAACGTGGGACAGGGAACACTGAAGCTTTCTTT

d_call: NA
v_call: TRBV6-5
j_call: TRBJ1-3
clone_size: NA
cdr3_aa: CASSYSQGAPGNTIYF
cdr3_nt: TGTGCCAGCAGTTACTCTCAAGGGGCGCCTGGAAACACCATATATTTT

d_call: TRBD1
v_call: TRBV6-5
j_call: TRBJ2-7
clone_size: NA
cdr3_aa: CASTRQGADEQYF
cdr3_nt: TGTGCCAGCACGAGGCAGGGGGCTGACGAGCAGTACTTC

d_call: TRBD1
v_call: TRBV7-9
j_call: TRBJ2-1
clone_size: NA
cdr3_aa: CASSSRQGITYNEQFF
cdr3_nt: TGTGCCAGCAGCTCCCGACAGGGGATCACCTACAATGAGCAGTTCTTC

d_call: NA
v_call: TRBV5-1
j_call: TRBJ2-1
clone_size: NA
cdr3_aa: CASSGGYEQFF
cdr3_nt: TGCGCCAGCAGCGGGGGGTATGAGCAGTTCTTC

d_call: NA
v_call: TRBV13
j_call: TRBJ2-5
clone_size: NA
cdr3_aa: CASAYSGEYQETQYF
cdr3_nt: TGTGCCAGCGCCTATAGCGGAGAGTACCAAGAGACCCAGTACTTC

d_call: NA
v_call: TRBV7-6
j_call: TRBJ2-7
clone_size: NA
cdr3_aa: CASGPSSALSSYEQYF
cdr3_nt: TGTGCCAGCGGTCCCTCCTCTGCTTTGAGCTCCTACGAGCAGTACTTC

d_call: TRBD1
v_call: TRBV19
j_call: TRBJ2-7
clone_size: NA
cdr3_aa: CASSITGTGEQYF
cdr3_nt: TGTGCCAGTAGTATAACCGGGACAGGGGAGCAGTACTTC

d_call: NA
v_call: TRBV27
j_call: TRBJ1-2
clone_size: NA
cdr3_aa: CASSSTEVPPYGYTF
cdr3_nt: TGTGCCAGCAGTTCGACGGAGGTACCACCCTATGGCTACACCTTC

d_call: TRBD2
v_call: TRBV6-5
j_call: TRBJ2-5
clone_size: NA
cdr3_aa: CASRPKSGGALEQYF
cdr3_nt: TGTGCCAGCAGACCCAAAAGCGGGGGGGCATTAGAGCAGTACTTC

d_call: NA
v_call: TRBV27
j_call: TRBJ1-2
clone_size: few
cdr3_aa: CATKGGLKGCTF
cdr3_nt: TGTGCCACCAAAGGGGGTTTGAAAGGCTGCACCTTC

d_call: NA
v_call: TRBV30
j_call: TRBJ2-3
clone_size: NA
cdr3_aa: CAWSGAGWDTQYF
cdr3_nt: TGTGCCTGGAGTGGGGCTGGCTGGGATACGCAGTATTTT

d_call: NA
v_call: TRBV9
j_call: TRBJ1-2
clone_size: NA
cdr3_aa: CASSALGGVGGYTF
cdr3_nt: TGTGCCAGCAGCGCCCTGGGGGGGGTGGGAGGCTACACCTTC

d_call: TRBD1
v_call: TRBV11-1
j_call: TRBJ1-1
clone_size: NA
cdr3_aa: CASSYHRQGDTEAFF
cdr3_nt: TGTGCCAGCAGCTATCACAGACAGGGGGACACTGAAGCTTTCTTT

d_call: NA
v_call: TRBV15
j_call: TRBJ1-1
clone_size: NA
cdr3_aa: CATSLRRGGTEAFF
cdr3_nt: TGTGCCACCAGCCTACGAAGAGGGGGAACTGAAGCTTTCTTT

d_call: NA
v_call: TRBV7-2
j_call: TRBJ2-1
clone_size: NA
cdr3_aa: CASTVISGPYNEQFF
cdr3_nt: TGTGCCAGCACTGTCATAAGCGGTCCCTACAATGAGCAGTTCTTC

d_call: TRBD1
v_call: TRBV4-1
j_call: TRBJ1-1
clone_size: NA
cdr3_aa: CASSLDRGRTEAFF
cdr3_nt: TGCGCCAGCAGCCTCGACAGGGGGCGGACTGAAGCTTTCTTT

d_call: TRBD1
v_call: TRBV10-3
j_call: TRBJ2-3
clone_size: NA
cdr3_aa: CAIRPTGQGADTQYF
cdr3_nt: TGTGCCATCAGGCCTACGGGACAGGGAGCCGATACGCAGTATTTT

d_call: NA
v_call: TRBV7-9
j_call: TRBJ2-7
clone_size: NA
cdr3_aa: CSSSLERSEQYF
cdr3_nt: TGTTCCAGCAGCTTAGAGCGGTCCGAGCAGTACTTC

d_call: NA
v_call: TRBV5-4
j_call: TRBJ1-2
clone_size: few
cdr3_aa: CASSPRTEGGYGYTF
cdr3_nt: TGTGCCAGCAGCCCTAGGACAGAGGGCGGCTATGGCTACACCTTC

d_call: TRBD1
v_call: TRBV18
j_call: TRBJ1-1
clone_size: NA
cdr3_aa: CASSPRGTGGMMNTEAFF
cdr3_nt: TGTGCCAGCTCACCACGGGGGACAGGGGGCATGATGAACACTGAAGCTTTCTTT

d_call: NA
v_call: TRBV7-3
j_call: TRBJ1-1
clone_size: NA
cdr3_aa: CASSLMGGVPEAFF
cdr3_nt: TGTGCCAGCAGCTTAATGGGGGGGGTTCCTGAAGCTTTCTTT

d_call: TRBD2
v_call: TRBV5-1
j_call: TRBJ2-1
clone_size: NA
cdr3_aa: CASSPSGDSYNEQFF
cdr3_nt: TGCGCCAGCAGCCCTAGCGGGGACTCCTACAATGAGCAGTTCTTC

d_call: NA
v_call: TRBV29-1
j_call: TRBJ2-3
clone_size: NA
cdr3_aa: CSVAQGGVEGDTQYF
cdr3_nt: TGCAGCGTAGCACAAGGGGGAGTGGAAGGGGATACGCAGTATTTT

d_call: NA
v_call: TRBV7-9
j_call: TRBJ2-3
clone_size: NA
cdr3_aa: CASSLAPAGPSTDTQYF
cdr3_nt: TGTGCCAGCAGCTTAGCCCCCGCGGGACCTAGCACAGATACGCAGTATTTT

d_call: NA
v_call: TRBV7-6
j_call: TRBJ2-3
clone_size: once
cdr3_aa: CASSLRWSSTGTQYF
cdr3_nt: TGTGCCAGCAGCCTTCGTTGGTCGAGCACAGGTACGCAGTATTTT

d_call: TRBD1
v_call: TRBV30
j_call: TRBJ2-1
clone_size: few
cdr3_aa: CAWSVQGPLGNEQFF
cdr3_nt: TGTGCCTGGAGTGTACAGGGGCCCCTAGGGAATGAGCAGTTCTTC

d_call: NA
v_call: TRBV6-1
j_call: TRBJ2-3
clone_size: NA
cdr3_aa: CASSVQGRGDTQYF
cdr3_nt: TGTGCCAGCAGTGTTCAGGGGAGGGGAGATACGCAGTATTTT

d_call: NA
v_call: TRBV9
j_call: TRBJ1-3
clone_size: NA
cdr3_aa: CASSVAGSGNTIYF
cdr3_nt: TGTGCCAGCAGCGTAGCGGGCTCTGGAAACACCATATATTTT

d_call: NA
v_call: TRBV25-1
j_call: TRBJ1-2
clone_size: NA
cdr3_aa: CASSEWVGGFSGYTF
cdr3_nt: TGTGCCAGCAGTGAATGGGTCGGCGGATTCTCTGGCTACACCTTC

d_call: TRBD2
v_call: TRBV6-5
j_call: TRBJ2-7
clone_size: NA
cdr3_aa: CASRLSGTPSYEQYF
cdr3_nt: TGTGCCAGCAGGTTGAGCGGGACTCCTTCCTACGAGCAGTACTTC

d_call: NA
v_call: TRBV6-1
j_call: TRBJ1-6
clone_size: NA
cdr3_aa: CASSEGPAGNSPLHF
cdr3_nt: TGTGCCAGCAGTGAAGGGCCAGCGGGTAATTCACCCCTCCACTTT

d_call: NA
v_call: TRBV6-6
j_call: TRBJ2-3
clone_size: NA
cdr3_aa: CASSYSQRADTQYF
cdr3_nt: TGTGCCAGCAGTTACTCTCAACGGGCAGATACGCAGTATTTT

d_call: NA
v_call: TRBV11-3
j_call: TRBJ1-2
clone_size: few
cdr3_aa: CASRPFLPDTNYGYTF
cdr3_nt: TGTGCCAGCAGACCGTTCCTTCCAGACACTAACTATGGCTACACCTTC

d_call: TRBD1
v_call: TRBV6-1
j_call: TRBJ2-1
clone_size: NA
cdr3_aa: CASCRDRTYNEQFF
cdr3_nt: TGTGCCAGCTGCCGGGACAGGACCTACAATGAGCAGTTCTTC

d_call: TRBD1
v_call: TRBV5-6
j_call: TRBJ2-3
clone_size: NA
cdr3_aa: CASSSLAGGQGKRDTQYF
cdr3_nt: TGTGCCAGCAGCTCACTTGCCGGGGGACAGGGTAAGAGAGATACGCAGTATTTT

d_call: NA
v_call: TRBV7-6
j_call: TRBJ2-7
clone_size: few
cdr3_aa: CASSLAFGDEQYF
cdr3_nt: TGTGCCAGCAGCTTAGCCTTCGGGGACGAGCAGTACTTC

d_call: NA
v_call: TRBV12-5
j_call: TRBJ1-1
clone_size: once
cdr3_aa: CASGAGTYNTEAFF
cdr3_nt: TGTGCTAGTGGCGCCGGGACATATAACACTGAAGCTTTCTTT

d_call: TRBD2
v_call: TRBV11-2
j_call: TRBJ2-2
clone_size: NA
cdr3_aa: CASSRRTSGRSGELFF
cdr3_nt: TGTGCCAGCAGCCGCCGAACTAGCGGGAGATCGGGGGAGCTGTTTTTT

d_call: NA
v_call: TRBV6-5
j_call: TRBJ2-7
clone_size: NA
cdr3_aa: CASSFPGHEQYF
cdr3_nt: TGTGCCAGCAGTTTCCCTGGCCACGAGCAGTACTTC

d_call: NA
v_call: TRBV7-9
j_call: TRBJ1-5
clone_size: NA
cdr3_aa: CSSSLVIGGVNQPQHF
cdr3_nt: TGTTCCAGCAGCTTAGTTATCGGCGGGGTGAATCAGCCCCAGCATTTT

d_call: TRBD2
v_call: TRBV11-3
j_call: TRBJ2-1
clone_size: NA
cdr3_aa: CASSLRAPSTSGGDNEQFF
cdr3_nt: TGTGCCAGCAGCTTAAGGGCCCCCTCGACTAGCGGGGGGGACAATGAGCAGTTCTTC